These 3 T cell receptor beta chains came from one sample sequenced in a study of CD8+CD57+ T cells in acquired aplastic anemia. Genomic DNA was employed as the template in profiling TCR beta VDJ and CDR3. TCRdb called the reads again in MiXCR, with one record for every CDR3 protein. Among 250,000 or so distinct CDR3 sequences, around half were seen once, and the ten largest hold over 7.5%. Patients who underwent sequencing had shown CD8+CD57+ cell expansion by flow cytometry. Source material: sorted CD4+, CD8+, or CD8+CD57+ T cells (not recorded which) from PBMCs. The receptors stem from a human donor with aplastic anemia.

This clonotype has just a few counts. One base away lies a much larger clone, so this may be a sequencing read error. The rearrangement uses TRBV9 and TRBJ2-1, with 11 bases matching TRBD2. There are 17 residues in the CDR3. Germline V gives CDR1 SGDLS, CDR2 YYNGEE. The CDR3 region is CASSETPRLAGGNEQLF. In nucleotides, the CDR3 is TGTGCCAGCAGCGAGACCCCTCGGCTAGCGGGGGGTAATGAGCAGCTCTTC.

The V gene is TRBV2, the J gene TRBJ1-2; possible D gene TRBD1, 6 bases. CDR1 SNHLY and CDR2 FYNNEI come from the germline V gene. The CDR3 loop spans 19 amino acids. V lost 7 bases and J lost 4, with 31 bases in between. CDR3 bases: TGTGCCAGCATTTGGGTCAGGGATTTACAGAAGGACAGAACCTATGGCTACACCTTC. Protein: CASIWVRDLQKDRTYGYTF.

Of note for this clonotype: A read error is possible here, since a much larger clone lies one base away. The chain has TRBV20-1 and TRBJ1-5; no clear D gene. The CDR3 is made up of 14 amino acids. CDR1 is DFQATT, CDR2 SNEGSKA, per germline (reference sequence). CDR3 sequence: CGATLPGGNQPQHF. The DNA for the CDR3 is TGCGGTGCCACCCTTCCTGGGGGCAATCAGCCCCAGCATTTT.